This T cell receptor beta chain was sequenced for a study of response to subunit inactivated influenza vaccine. Study results and caveats: Only a handful of new T cells, the authors suggested, are recruited with each seasonal influenza vaccination.

TCRdb re-analysed the RT-PCR reads in MiXCR, keeping a single row per CDR3 protein. In the table there are 600,000 to 700,000 distinct CDR3 sequences, roughly 15% of which are singletons. Germline V gene lookup returns CDR1 SGHVS and CDR2 FQNEAQ. The length of the CDR3 is 16 residues. V dropped 6 bases and J dropped 4; count of bases not matched to a gene: 7. This clonotype was counted many times. Antigen specificity is unknown. This receptor was obtained from a man aged 45-60 years who received an inactivated influenza vaccine. The chain has TRBV7-8 and TRBJ2-1; 12 nucleotides align to TRBD2. The material was PBMCs from blood, obtained approximately 15 days before vaccination. The CDR3 DNA sequence: TGTGCCAGCAGTTACCAACTAGCGGGGGGTTACAATGAGCAGTTCTTC. Amino acid sequence: CASSYQLAGGYNEQFF.